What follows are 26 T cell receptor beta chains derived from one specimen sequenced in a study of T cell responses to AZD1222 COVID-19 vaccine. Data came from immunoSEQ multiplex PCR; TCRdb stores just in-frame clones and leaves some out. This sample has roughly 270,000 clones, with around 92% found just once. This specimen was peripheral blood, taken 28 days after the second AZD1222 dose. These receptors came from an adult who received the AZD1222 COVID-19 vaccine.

CDR3 loop: CASSKGAAGTSGPASSYEQYF. The DNA for the CDR3 is TGTGCCAGCAGCAAAGGTGCCGCCGGGACTAGCGGCCCCGCGAGCTCCTACGAGCAGTACTTC. The chain is built from TRBV21-1 and TRBJ2-7; the D segment call TRBD2 is taken from the table without a DNA check. TRBV21-1 is a documented pseudogene. CDR3 length: 21 residues.

The CDR3 is CASSTTGDYGYTF. The CDR3 DNA is TGCGCCAGCAGCACGACAGGGGACTATGGCTACACCTTC. V is TRBV5-1 and J is TRBJ1-2, with 8 positions matching TRBD1. Germline lookup yields CDR1 SGHRS and CDR2 YFSETQ. The CDR3 is 13 amino acids. Trimming cost V 4 bases and J 3 bases; bases outside gene matches: 2.

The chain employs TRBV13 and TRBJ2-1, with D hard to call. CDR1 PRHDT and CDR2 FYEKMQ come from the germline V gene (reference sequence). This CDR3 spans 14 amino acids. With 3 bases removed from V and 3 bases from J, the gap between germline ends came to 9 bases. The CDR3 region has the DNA TGTGCCAGCAGCTTTGTAGGGATCTACAATGAGCAGTTCTTC. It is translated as CASSFVGIYNEQFF.

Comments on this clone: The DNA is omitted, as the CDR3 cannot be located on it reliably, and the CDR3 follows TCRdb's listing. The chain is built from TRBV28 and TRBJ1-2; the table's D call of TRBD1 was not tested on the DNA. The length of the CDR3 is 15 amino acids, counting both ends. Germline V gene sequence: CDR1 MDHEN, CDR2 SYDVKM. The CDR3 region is CASSFGPGGNYGYTF.

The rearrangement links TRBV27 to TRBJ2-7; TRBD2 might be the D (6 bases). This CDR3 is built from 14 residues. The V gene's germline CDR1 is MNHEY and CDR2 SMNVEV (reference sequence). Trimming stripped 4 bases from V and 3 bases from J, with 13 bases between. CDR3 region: CASSWYGGDYEQYF. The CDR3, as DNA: TGTGCCAGCAGTTGGTACGGGGGTGACTACGAGCAGTACTTC.

CDR3 amino acids: CASSLFGSDEQFF. DNA of the CDR3: TGTGCCAGCAGCTTATTCGGTTCGGATGAGCAGTTCTTC. V usage is TRBV7-9 and J usage is TRBJ2-1, with no clear D. Trimming removed 2 bases at V and 8 bases at J, with 10 bases between. The germline CDR1 and CDR2 sequences are SEHNR and FQNEAQ (reference sequence). The CDR3 consists of 13 residues.

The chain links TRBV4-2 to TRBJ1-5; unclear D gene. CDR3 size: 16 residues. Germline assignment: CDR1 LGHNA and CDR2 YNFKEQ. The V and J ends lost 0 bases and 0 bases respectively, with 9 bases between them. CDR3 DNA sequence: TGTGCCAGCAGCCAAGAGGGTGGGAGTAGCAATCAGCCCCAGCATTTT. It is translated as CASSQEGGSSNQPQHF.

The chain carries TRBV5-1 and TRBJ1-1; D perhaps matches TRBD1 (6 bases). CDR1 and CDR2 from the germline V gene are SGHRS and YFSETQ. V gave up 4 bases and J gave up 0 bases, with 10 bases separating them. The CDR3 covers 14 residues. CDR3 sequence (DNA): TGCGCCAGCAGCGAACAGGGTGTGAACACTGAAGCTTTCTTT. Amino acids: CASSEQGVNTEAFF.

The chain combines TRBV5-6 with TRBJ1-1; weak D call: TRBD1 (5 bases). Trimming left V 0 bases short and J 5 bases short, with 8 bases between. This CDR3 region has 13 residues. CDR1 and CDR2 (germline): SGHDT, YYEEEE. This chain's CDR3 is CASSLGAGTEAFF. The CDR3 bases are TGTGCCAGCAGCTTGGGGGCAGGGACTGAAGCTTTCTTT.

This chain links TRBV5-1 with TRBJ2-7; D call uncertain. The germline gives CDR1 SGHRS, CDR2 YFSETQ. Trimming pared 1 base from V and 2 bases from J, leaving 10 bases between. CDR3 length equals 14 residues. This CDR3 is CASSLNNVAYEQYF. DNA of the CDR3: TGCGCCAGCAGCTTGAATAACGTAGCCTACGAGCAGTACTTC.

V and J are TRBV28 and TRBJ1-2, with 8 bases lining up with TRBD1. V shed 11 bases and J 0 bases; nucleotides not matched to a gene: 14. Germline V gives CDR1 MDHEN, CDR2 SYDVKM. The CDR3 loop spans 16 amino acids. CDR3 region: CASLSSGQGTNYGYTF. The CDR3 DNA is TGTGCCTCGCTTTCCTCCGGACAGGGAACTAACTATGGCTACACCTTC.

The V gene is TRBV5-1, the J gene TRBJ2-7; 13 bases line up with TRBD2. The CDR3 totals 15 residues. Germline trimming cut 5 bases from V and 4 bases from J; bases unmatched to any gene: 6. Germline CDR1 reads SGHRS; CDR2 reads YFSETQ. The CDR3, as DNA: TGCGCCAGCAGACCGGGACTAGCGGGAAGGTACGAGCAGTACTTC. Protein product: CASRPGLAGRYEQYF.

CDR3 bases: TGCGCCAGCAGCTTGGAACAGGGGGCCACCTACGAGCAGTACTTC. This sequence encodes CASSLEQGATYEQYF. The chain recombines TRBV5-1 with TRBJ2-7; 9 bases are a match to TRBD1. Germline V gives CDR1 SGHRS, CDR2 YFSETQ. J lost 2 bases, V lost 0 bases, and 3 bases had no gene match. This CDR3 is built from 15 residues.

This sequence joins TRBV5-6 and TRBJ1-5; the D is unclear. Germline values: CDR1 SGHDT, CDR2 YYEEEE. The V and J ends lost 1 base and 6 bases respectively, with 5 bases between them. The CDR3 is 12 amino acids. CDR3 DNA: TGTGCCAGCAGCTTGCCGGGTCAGCCCCAGCATTTT. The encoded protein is CASSLPGQPQHF.

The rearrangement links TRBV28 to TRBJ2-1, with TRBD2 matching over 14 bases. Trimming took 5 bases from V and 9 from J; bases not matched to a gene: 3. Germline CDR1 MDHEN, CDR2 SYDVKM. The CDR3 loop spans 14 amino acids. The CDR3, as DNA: TGTGCCAGCAGTGGACTAGCGGGAGGCGGTGAGCAGTTCTTC. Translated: CASSGLAGGGEQFF.

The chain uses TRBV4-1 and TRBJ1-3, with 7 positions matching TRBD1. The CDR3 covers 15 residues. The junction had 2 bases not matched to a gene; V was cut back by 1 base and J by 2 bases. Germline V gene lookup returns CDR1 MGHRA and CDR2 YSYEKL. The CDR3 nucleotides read TGCGCCAGCAGCCAAGGTACAGGGGCTGGAAACACCATATATTTT. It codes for CASSQGTGAGNTIYF.

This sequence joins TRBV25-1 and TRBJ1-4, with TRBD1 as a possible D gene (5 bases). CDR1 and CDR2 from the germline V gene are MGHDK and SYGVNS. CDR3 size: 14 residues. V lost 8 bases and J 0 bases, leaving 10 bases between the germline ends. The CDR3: CASRDDATNEKLFF. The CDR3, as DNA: TGTGCCAGCCGGGACGACGCAACTAATGAAAAACTGTTTTTT.

CDR3 nucleotides: TGTGCCAGCAGCTCAGGGGGCTATGACTATGGCTACACCTTC. Translating it yields CASSSGGYDYGYTF. The rearrangement joins TRBV7-9 to TRBJ1-2, with 8 nucleotides matching TRBD1. Germline assignment: CDR1 SEHNR and CDR2 FQNEAQ (reference sequence). The CDR3 sequence is 14 residues long. V dropped 4 bases and J dropped 3; count of bases not matched to a gene: 4.

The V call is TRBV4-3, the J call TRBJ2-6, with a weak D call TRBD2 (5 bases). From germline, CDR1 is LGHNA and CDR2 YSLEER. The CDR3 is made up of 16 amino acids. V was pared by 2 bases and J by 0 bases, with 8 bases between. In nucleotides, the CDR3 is TGCGCCAGCAGCCAATACCGGGACTCTGGGGCCAACGTCCTGACTTTC. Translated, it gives CASSQYRDSGANVLTF.

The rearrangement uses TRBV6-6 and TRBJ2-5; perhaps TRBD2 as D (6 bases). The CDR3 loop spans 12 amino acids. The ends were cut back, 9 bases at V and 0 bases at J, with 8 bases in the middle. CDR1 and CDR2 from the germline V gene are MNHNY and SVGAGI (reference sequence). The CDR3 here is CASRGNQETQYF. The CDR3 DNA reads TGTGCCAGTCGCGGGAACCAAGAGACCCAGTACTTC.

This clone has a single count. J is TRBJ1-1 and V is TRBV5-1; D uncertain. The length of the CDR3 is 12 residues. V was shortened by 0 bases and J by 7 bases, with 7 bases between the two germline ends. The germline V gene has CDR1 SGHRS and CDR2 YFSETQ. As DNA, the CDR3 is TGCGCCAGCAGCTTGGACACAGTTGAAGCTTTCTTT. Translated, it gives CASSLDTVEAFF. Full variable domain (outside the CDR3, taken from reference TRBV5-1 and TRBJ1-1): KAGVTQTPRYLIKTRGQQVTLSCSPISGHRSVSWYQQTPGQGLQFLFEYFSETQRNKGNFPGRFSGRQFSNSRSEMNVSTLELGDSALYLCASSLDTVEAFFGQGTRLTVV.

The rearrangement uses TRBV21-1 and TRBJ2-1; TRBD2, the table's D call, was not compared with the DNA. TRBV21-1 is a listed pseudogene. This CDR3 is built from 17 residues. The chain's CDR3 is CASSKGVKREGHNEQFF. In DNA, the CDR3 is TGTGCCAGCAGCAAAGGGGTTAAGCGGGAGGGCCACAATGAGCAGTTCTTC.

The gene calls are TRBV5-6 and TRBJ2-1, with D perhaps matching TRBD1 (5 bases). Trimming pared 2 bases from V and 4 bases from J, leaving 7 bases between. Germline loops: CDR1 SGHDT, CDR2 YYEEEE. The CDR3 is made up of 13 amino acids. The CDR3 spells CASSFDSYNEQFF. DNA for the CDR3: TGTGCCAGCAGCTTTGACAGTTACAATGAGCAGTTCTTC.

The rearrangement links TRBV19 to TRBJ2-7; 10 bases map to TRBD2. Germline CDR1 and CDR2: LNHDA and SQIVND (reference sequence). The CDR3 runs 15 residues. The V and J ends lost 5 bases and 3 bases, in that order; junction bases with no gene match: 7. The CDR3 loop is CASSLSGGQDYEQYF. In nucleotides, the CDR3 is TGTGCCAGTAGTCTTAGCGGGGGGCAAGACTACGAGCAGTACTTC.

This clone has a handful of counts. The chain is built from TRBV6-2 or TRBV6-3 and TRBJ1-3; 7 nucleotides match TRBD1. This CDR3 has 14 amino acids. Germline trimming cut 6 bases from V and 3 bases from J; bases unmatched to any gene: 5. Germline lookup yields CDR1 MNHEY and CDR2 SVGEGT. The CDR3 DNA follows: TGTGCCAGCAGCAGGGGGAGAGATGGAAACACCATATATTTT. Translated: CASSRGRDGNTIYF.

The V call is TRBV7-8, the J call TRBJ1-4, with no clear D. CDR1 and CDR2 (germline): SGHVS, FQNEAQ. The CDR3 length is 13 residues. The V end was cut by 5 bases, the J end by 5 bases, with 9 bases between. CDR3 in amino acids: CASSPDVNEKLFF. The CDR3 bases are TGTGCCAGCAGCCCGGACGTAAATGAAAAACTGTTTTTT.